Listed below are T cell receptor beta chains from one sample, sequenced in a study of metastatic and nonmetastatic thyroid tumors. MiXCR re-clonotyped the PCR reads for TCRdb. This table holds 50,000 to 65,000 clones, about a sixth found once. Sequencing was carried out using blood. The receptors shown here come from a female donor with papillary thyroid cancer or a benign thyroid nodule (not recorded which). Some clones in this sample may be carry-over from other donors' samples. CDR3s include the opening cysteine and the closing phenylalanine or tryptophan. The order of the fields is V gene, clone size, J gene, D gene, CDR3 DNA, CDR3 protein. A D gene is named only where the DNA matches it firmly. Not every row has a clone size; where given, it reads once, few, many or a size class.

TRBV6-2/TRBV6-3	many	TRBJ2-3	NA	TGTGCCAGCAGGTGGGACTCTAGAGGGGATACGCAGTATTTT	CASRWDSRGDTQYF
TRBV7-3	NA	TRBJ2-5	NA	TGTGCCAGCAGCCTTACCTACGAAGAGACCCAGTACTTC	CASSLTYEETQYF
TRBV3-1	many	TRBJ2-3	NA	TGTGCCAGCAGCCCTCGACTAAGACTTAGCACAGATACGCAGTATTTT	CASSPRLRLSTDTQYF
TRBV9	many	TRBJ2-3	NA	TGTGCCAGCAGCCCCCCGGGGGCGGGACTGACGACCGATACGCAGTATTTT	CASSPPGAGLTTDTQYF
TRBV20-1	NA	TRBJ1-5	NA	TGCAGTGCTACAAAGGCACTTTCGGCGGATAGCAATCAGCCCCAGCATTTT	CSATKALSADSNQPQHF
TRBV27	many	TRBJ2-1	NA	TGTGCCAGCAGTTTATATTATACGAGCTCCTACAATGAGCAGTTCTTC	CASSLYYTSSYNEQFF
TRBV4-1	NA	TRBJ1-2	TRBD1	TGCGCCAGCAGCCAAGATTTGGGGTGGGACAGGGGAGCTCACTATGGCTACACCTTC	CASSQDLGWDRGAHYGYTF
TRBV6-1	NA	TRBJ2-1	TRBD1	TGTGCCAGCAGCCAGACAGGGTTCAATGAGCAGTTCTTC	CASSQTGFNEQFF
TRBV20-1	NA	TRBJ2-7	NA	TGCAGTTCTAGAGGGAACTCCGGATTAGGACTACTTTACGAGCAGTACTTC	CSSRGNSGLGLLYEQYF
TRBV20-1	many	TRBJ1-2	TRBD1	TGCAGTGTGAGGGACAGGGGTTCGTTCTACACCTTC	CSVRDRGSFYTF
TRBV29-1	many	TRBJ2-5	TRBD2	TGCAGCGCTTTAGCGGGAGGAGAGACCCAGTACTTC	CSALAGGETQYF
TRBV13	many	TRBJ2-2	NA	TGTGCCAGCAGTAACCTTAAGGGGGTTAACACCGGGGAGCTGTTTTTT	CASSNLKGVNTGELFF
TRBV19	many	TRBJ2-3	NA	TGTGCCAGTAGTACCCGTAGGTTTGAGGGGTTAGATACGCAGTATTTT	CASSTRRFEGLDTQYF
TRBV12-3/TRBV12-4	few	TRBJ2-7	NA	TGTGCCAGCAGTTCTCTAGTCGCCAGCTCCTACGAGCAGTACTTC	CASSSLVASSYEQYF
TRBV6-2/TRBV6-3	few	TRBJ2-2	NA	TGTGCCAGCAGTTACTCTTTTCTCAACAACGGGGAGCTGTTCTTT	CASSYSFLNNGELFF
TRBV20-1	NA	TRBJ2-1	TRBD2	TGCAGTGCCAGACTAGCGGGAGGTGGGAGGGGGTTCTTC	CSARLAGGGRGFF
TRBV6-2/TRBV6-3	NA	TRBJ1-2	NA	TGTGCCAGCATCTACTCTCCCGTTCTGTCGGACGGCTACACCTTC	CASIYSPVLSDGYTF
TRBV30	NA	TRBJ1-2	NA	TGTGCCTGGAGCAAAGGAGGACTCGGCTACACCTTC	CAWSKGGLGYTF
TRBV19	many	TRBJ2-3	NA	TGTGCCAGTAGTCCAAGACAGGGGAAGGGCGCGGGAGGTCGAGATACGCAGTATTTT	CASSPRQGKGAGGRDTQYF
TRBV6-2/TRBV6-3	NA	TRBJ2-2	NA	TGTGTCAGCACCTTTTTGGGGACCGGGGAGCTGTTTTTT	CVSTFLGTGELFF
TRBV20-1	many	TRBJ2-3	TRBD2	TGCAGTGCTCCACGCGGGAGGAGGGGCGGCACAGATACGCAGTATTTT	CSAPRGRRGGTDTQYF
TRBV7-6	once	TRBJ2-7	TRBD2	TGTGTCAGCAGCTTACTAGCGGGAGCAAACGAGCAGTACTTC	CVSSLLAGANEQYF
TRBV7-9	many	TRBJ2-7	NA	TGTGCCAGCAGCTTAAAACTAGTGGGCGAGCAGTACTTC	CASSLKLVGEQYF
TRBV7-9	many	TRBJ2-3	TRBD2	TGTGCCAGCAGCGCCAACCGCGGGAGGGCCGGTGGTGCAGATACGCAGTATTTT	CASSANRGRAGGADTQYF
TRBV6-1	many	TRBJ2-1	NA	TGTGCCAGCAGTGATCTAGGGGGTGAGCAGTTCTTC	CASSDLGGEQFF
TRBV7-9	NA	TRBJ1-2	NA	TGTGCCAGCAGCAGCGGGACGGCCAACTATTGCTACACCTTC	CASSSGTANYCYTF
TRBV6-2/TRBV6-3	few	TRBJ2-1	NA	TGTGACAGTAGTTACTCGATGTTGTCTACCTCGAATGAGCAGTTCTTC	CDSSYSMLSTSNEQFF
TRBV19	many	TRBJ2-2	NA	TGTGCCAGTAGTCAGGCTTTAACCGGGGAGCTGTTTTTT	CASSQALTGELFF
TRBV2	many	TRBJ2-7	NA	TGTGCCAATCTTCTTGTCGGGAAGACGAACGAGCAGTACTTC	CANLLVGKTNEQYF